This paragraph covers one T cell receptor (beta chain) sequence. What it binds is unknown. These data belong to a study of T cell responses to AZD1222 COVID-19 vaccine. Findings and caveats of the study: Donors skewed white British and female; clonal diversity was possibly underestimated.

The CDR3 has 17 amino acids. V lost 1 base to trimming and J lost 4 bases; unmatched junction nucleotides: 5. Germline assignment: CDR1 SGHVS and CDR2 FNYEAQ. TCRdb's table, derived via immunoSEQ multiplex PCR, lists solely in-frame clones and lacks some. The table includes around 220,000 clones, around 94% detected once. The V gene is TRBV7-6, the J gene TRBJ2-6; 9 bases match TRBD1. Here the sequenced sample was peripheral blood, taken 28 days after the second dose of the MenACWY control vaccine. The receptor was derived from an adult who received the MenACWY meningococcal vaccine as a control. The CDR3 DNA is TGTGCCAGCAGCTTAGAAGGGACAGGGTACGGGGCCAACGTCCTGACTTTC. Encoded protein: CASSLEGTGYGANVLTF.